One sample yielded the 18 T cell receptor beta chains listed below, sequenced in a study of preoperative IRX-2 immunotherapy in early breast cancer (dated by TCRdb to about 2019). The method behind the library was the immunoSEQ multiplex PCR assay. Sourced from immuneACCESS, this table was stored by TCRdb with only in-frame sequences that have V and J called. A share of the clones is absent; for the studies checked, an unresolved V gene accounts for under half, and the remainder has no known explanation. Across this sample there are 34,000 or so clones, with roughly 96% seen only once. 6.4% of the sample rests with the top ten. The intended sense of this specimen's treatment or condition label: preoperative locoregional IRX-2 cytokine immunotherapy. Sample acquisition took place from a patient treated with IRX-2 immunotherapy. The receptors stem from a human donor with breast cancer.

This clone was counted a single time. This chain uses TRBV6-6 with TRBJ2-7; D may match TRBD1 or TRBD2 (7 bases each). V was clipped by 2 bases and J by 6 bases, with 20 bases between them. Germline V gene data show CDR1 as MNHNY and CDR2 as SVGAGI (reference sequence). The CDR3 sequence is 16 residues long. In nucleotides, the CDR3 is TGTGCCAGCAGTTACGGGGGGAGGGGGCAGGGAGGCGAGCAGTACTTC. This codes for CASSYGGRGQGGEQYF.

The J gene is TRBJ2-1, the V gene TRBV6-6, with 13 bases fitting TRBD2. V lost 2 bases to trimming and J lost 7 bases; unmatched junction nucleotides: 5. Germline V gives CDR1 MNHNY, CDR2 SVGAGI (reference sequence). The CDR3 has 16 residues. CDR3 sequence reads: CASSYRTSGGQNEQFF. Written as DNA, the CDR3 is TGTGCCAGCAGTTACCGGACTAGCGGGGGCCAAAATGAGCAGTTCTTC.

The CDR3 sequence: CASSYLVWSEQFF. In DNA form, the CDR3 reads TGTGCCAGCAGTTACCTTGTTTGGAGTGAGCAGTTCTTC. This chain joins TRBV6-5 and TRBJ2-1, with D unresolved. This CDR3 is 13 amino acids long. Germline V gives CDR1 MNHEY, CDR2 SVGAGI. Trimming shortened V by 2 bases and J by 9 bases, and 11 bases separated the two germline ends.

On this clone: At one end, the junction sequence differs from germline, possibly due to a read error. This rearrangement joins TRBV28 to TRBJ2-1, with a tentative D call TRBD1 (5 bases). The germline V gene encodes CDR1 MDHEN and CDR2 SYDVKM. This CDR3 region has 15 residues. The CDR3 sequence: CASSLQVGNPAIPIF. The CDR3 DNA follows: TGTGCCAGCAGTCTACAGGTCGGCAACCCCGCAATCCCAATCTTC.

This chain connects TRBV28 to TRBJ2-5; D not resolved. V shed 2 bases and J shed 2 bases, with 3 bases lying between them. The CDR3 has 12 amino acids. Germline CDR1 and CDR2: MDHEN and SYDVKM. CDR3 loop: CASSLQQETQYF. CDR3 sequence (DNA): TGTGCCAGCAGTTTACAGCAAGAGACCCAGTACTTC.

The chain links TRBV6-4 to TRBJ2-3, with 10 bases that match TRBD2. This CDR3 spans 15 amino acids. With V trimmed by 5 bases and J by 0 bases, 2 bases remained unmatched. Germline V lookup: CDR1 MRHNA, CDR2 SNTAGT. The CDR3 DNA sequence: TGTGCCAGCAGTCCAGCGGGAGGGAGCACAGATACGCAGTATTTT. Amino acids: CASSPAGGSTDTQYF.

This chain joins TRBV7-3 and TRBJ2-1, with 11 positions matching TRBD2. CDR1 is SGHTA, CDR2 FQGTGA, per germline. V was clipped by 1 base and J by 6 bases; unmatched bases: 2. This CDR3 region has 15 residues. CDR3 region: CASSLKLAGVNEQFF. In nucleotides, the CDR3 is TGTGCCAGCAGCTTAAAACTAGCGGGAGTCAATGAGCAGTTCTTC.

The gene calls are TRBV4-1 and TRBJ1-4; 9 bases map to TRBD1. This CDR3 is 18 amino acids long. V was clipped by 1 base and J by 7 bases; unmatched bases: 13. Germline CDR1 MGHRA, CDR2 YSYEKL. The CDR3 DNA is TGCGCCAGCAGCCAAGGAGTCGCTTGGGGACAGGGTGTTGAAAAACTGTTTTTT. It translates to CASSQGVAWGQGVEKLFF.

The chain joins TRBV11-2 to TRBJ2-5, with D unresolved. V gave up 6 bases and J gave up 9 bases, with 20 bases separating them. This CDR3 has 14 residues. The germline CDR1 and CDR2 sequences are SGHAT and FQNNGV. The CDR3 sequence: CASSTPTMVVPQYF. CDR3 DNA sequence: TGTGCCAGCAGTACCCCAACGATGGTGGTACCCCAGTACTTC.

The chain combines TRBV28 with TRBJ2-7; D is uncertain. CDR3 length: 12 residues. Germline CDR1 is MDHEN and CDR2 is SYDVKM. Trimming stripped 1 base from V and 7 bases from J, with 8 bases between. CDR3 amino acids: CASSLLYTEQYF. CDR3 in DNA: TGTGCCAGCAGTTTATTGTACACAGAGCAGTACTTC.

This sequence joins TRBV7-3 and TRBJ2-7; D is unclear. This CDR3 spans 15 amino acids. From germline, CDR1 is SGHTA and CDR2 FQGTGA. V was shortened by 3 bases and J by 5 bases, with 17 bases between the two germline ends. The CDR3, as DNA: TGTGCCAGCAGCTTGGGTCCCGGGCCTATGGACGAGCAGTACTTC. It specifies CASSLGPGPMDEQYF.

This chain joins TRBV9 and TRBJ2-5; the D gene is possibly TRBD1 (6 bases). V lost 4 bases and J lost 5, with 9 bases in between. Germline V CDR1 and CDR2: SGDLS, YYNGEE. The CDR3 spans 12 residues. CDR3 region: CASSPTGETQYF. The CDR3 nucleotides read TGTGCCAGCAGCCCTACAGGGGAGACCCAGTACTTC. The full variable domain, in which reference TRBV9 and TRBJ2-5 provide the parts outside the CDR3, is DSGVTQTPKHLITATGQRVTLRCSPRSGDLSVYWYQQSLDQGLQFLIQYYNGEERAKGNILERFSAQQFPDLHSELNLSSLELGDSALYFCASSPTGETQYFGPGTRLLVL.

This chain joins TRBV15 and TRBJ2-2; D is ambiguous. Per germline, CDR1 LNHNV and CDR2 YYDKDF (reference sequence). The V end lost 4 bases, the J end lost 4 bases, and 13 bases lay between the germline ends. This CDR3 spans 15 amino acids. This CDR3 is CATSNKDRFTGELFF. DNA of the CDR3: TGTGCCACCAGCAATAAGGACCGCTTCACCGGGGAGCTGTTTTTT. The whole variable domain, remainder taken from reference TRBV15 and TRBJ2-2, is DAMVIQNPRYQVTQFGKPVTLSCSQTLNHNVMYWYQQKSSQAPKLLFHYYDKDFNNEADTPDNFQSRRPNTSFCFLDIRSPGLGDTAMYLCATSNKDRFTGELFFGEGSRLTVL.

The V call is TRBV5-5, the J call TRBJ2-7; the match to TRBD2 covers 8 bases. Per the germline V gene, CDR1 is SGHKS and CDR2 is YYEKEE (reference sequence). There are 14 residues in the CDR3. V lost 6 bases to trimming and J lost 0 bases; unmatched junction nucleotides: 5. This chain's CDR3 is CASTRLAPSYEQYF. The CDR3 DNA is TGTGCCAGCACTAGACTAGCGCCCTCCTACGAGCAGTACTTC.

In the case of this clone: At one boundary the junction diverges from the germline segment, which might be a read error. The chain's CDR3 is CASSLAGGDSYNEQFF. The CDR3 nucleotides read TGTGCTAGCAGCTTAGCGGGGGGCGACTCCTACAATGAGCAGTTCTTC. The V gene is TRBV7-7, the J gene TRBJ2-1, with 10 bases that match TRBD2. CDR3 size: 16 residues. Germline V gene data show CDR1 as SSHAT and CDR2 as FNYEAQ (reference sequence).

The V call is TRBV4-2, the J call TRBJ2-1; 13 bases match TRBD2. The CDR3 contains 16 residues. With 4 bases clipped from V and 3 bases from J, the junction kept 3 bases outside the gene matches. Germline V gene lookup returns CDR1 LGHNA and CDR2 YNFKEQ. This chain's CDR3 is CASSPRLAGGYNEQFF. The CDR3 DNA sequence: TGTGCCAGCAGCCCGCGACTAGCGGGGGGCTACAATGAGCAGTTCTTC.

The rearrangement uses TRBV6-5 and TRBJ2-5; a possible D gene is TRBD1 (5 bases). The CDR3 extends over 15 amino acids. CDR1 is MNHEY, CDR2 SVGAGI, per germline. V dropped 7 bases and J dropped 5 bases, with 20 bases sitting between them. The CDR3 is CASTSRRGFSETQYF. In nucleotides, the CDR3 is TGTGCCAGCACCTCTCGTAGGGGCTTCTCCGAGACCCAGTACTTC.

The V gene is TRBV4-1, the J gene TRBJ2-7; the D gene is possibly TRBD2 (6 bases). Looked up from germline, CDR1 is MGHRA and CDR2 is YSYEKL. This CDR3 comprises 15 residues. V gave up 0 bases and J gave up 2 bases, with 11 bases separating them. CDR3 DNA: TGCGCCAGCAGCCAAGAGGGGGGAATTACCTACGAGCAGTACTTC. Its protein is CASSQEGGITYEQYF.